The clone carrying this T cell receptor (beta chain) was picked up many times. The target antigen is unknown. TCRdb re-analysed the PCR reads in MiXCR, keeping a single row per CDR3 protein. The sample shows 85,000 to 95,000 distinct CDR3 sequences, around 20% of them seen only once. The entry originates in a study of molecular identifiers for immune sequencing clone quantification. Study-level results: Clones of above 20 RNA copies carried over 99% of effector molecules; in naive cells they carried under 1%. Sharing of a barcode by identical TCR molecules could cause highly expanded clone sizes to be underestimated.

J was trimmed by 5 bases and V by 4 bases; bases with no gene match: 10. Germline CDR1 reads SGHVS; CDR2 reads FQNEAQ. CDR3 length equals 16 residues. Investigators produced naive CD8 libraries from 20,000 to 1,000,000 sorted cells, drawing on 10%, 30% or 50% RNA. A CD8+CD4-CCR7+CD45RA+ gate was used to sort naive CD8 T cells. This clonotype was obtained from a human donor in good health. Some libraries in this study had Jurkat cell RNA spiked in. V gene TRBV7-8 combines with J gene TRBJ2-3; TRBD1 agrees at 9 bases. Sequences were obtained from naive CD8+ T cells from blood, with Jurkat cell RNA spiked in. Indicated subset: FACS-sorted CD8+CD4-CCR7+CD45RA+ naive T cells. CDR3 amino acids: CASSSIVGQGLDTQYF. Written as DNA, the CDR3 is TGTGCCAGCAGCTCGATCGTGGGACAGGGCCTAGATACGCAGTATTTT.